This entry is about one T cell receptor (beta chain). The clone's antigen remains unknown. Base qualities are not at hand, and no much larger clone is one base apart. This entry belongs to a study of T cell responses to AZD1222 COVID-19 vaccine (dated by TCRdb to the early 2020s). For the wider study: AZD1222 recipients with second doses at about 4 weeks or about 12 weeks were pooled, because spike-specific TCR depth and breadth did not differ between schedules. TCR sequencing was performed for approximately 240 trial participants, of whom approximately 200 were given two doses of AZD1222 and around 26 were given two doses of MenACWY control vaccine. Trial participants were enrolled by age into 18-55, 56-69 and 70-plus year subgroups, with 148, 28 and 57 TCR-sequenced participants respectively. What the work shows at the level of the full study, not this receptor alone: In the small 56-69-year group, the increase in depth fell short of significance, most likely because of low power. After two AZD1222 doses, both the breadth and the depth of spike-specific TCRs were significantly higher than at day 0 and than in MenACWY recipients. Reportedly, almost half of the unique spike-specific TCRs recognized epitopes lying outside the regions that are mutated in the B.1.351 and B.1.1.7 variants. Conclusions about previously exposed vaccinees were limited because only a handful of AZD1222 recipients were SARS-CoV-2 seropositive at baseline. The whole spike protein was spanned by vaccine-associated CD4 TCRs, and dominant responses were seen in regions 160-218 and 743-854. Most participants were white British and females outnumbered males, and the authors suggested that clonal diversity may have been underestimated. Because no samples from the day 14 peak response were available, repertoires could be characterized only after the peak T cell response.

The CDR3 regions of human TCRbeta chains were analyzed by immunosequencing. As for the original processing: TCRs in the repertoires were matched against a reference library of SARS-CoV-2-specific TCRs that had been generated with the MIRA antigen-specificity platform. Breadth was defined as the fraction of unique TCRs that were SARS-CoV-2-associated, and depth was defined as the fraction of total T cells that were SARS-CoV-2-associated. Using the MIRA data, each spike-specific TCR was assigned both to the spike region to which the TCR was reactive and to a CD4 or CD8 class. Log10-transformed breadth and depth values were compared by one-way ANOVA with Sidak's multiple comparisons tests. Held by TCRdb, this immuneACCESS table contains in-frame sequences only and omits some clones. Under half of the omission traces to an unresolved V gene where checked; the cause of the rest is unknown. D and trimming were read from the DNA, whereas the V and J calls and clone size are those reported in that table. A total of 90,000 to 95,000 clones appear in this sample, roughly 88% of them only once. The biggest ten clones account for 22% of the sample.

Taken from cysteine to phenylalanine, the CDR3 has 16 residues. The DNA shown is the 48-base CDR3, in frame from base 1. The germline V gene (reference sequence) gives CDR1 as MNHEY and CDR2 as SMNVEV. V sheds 3 bases and J sheds 0 bases, leaving 9 bases between their ends. What the time point label conveys for this sample: baseline before first vaccination. Vaccinee samples came from UK trials COV001 and COV002, including a single-blind randomized controlled phase 2/3 trial of AZD1222 (ChAdOx1 nCoV-19) in healthy adults. For TCRbeta chain sequencing, PBMC samples from trial participants were taken at day 0 and at day 28 after the second dose.

The source of this sequence is an adult in good health. Source: peripheral blood, taken on day 0 of AZD1222 vaccination. This receptor chain uses TRBV27 and TRBJ1-6; the D gene lacks a confident call. The DNA is TGTGCCAGCAGTTTTTATTTACCCTCCTATAATTCACCCCTCCACTTT. Translated, it reads CASSFYLPSYNSPLHF.